This T cell receptor beta chain is drawn from a study of blood T cell repertoires in COVID-19. The overall study: Researchers got acute and convalescent COVID-19 samples from the United States, Italy and Spain. From T cells, B-cell-depleted T cells, or PBMCs came the material, which was cDNA or gDNA.

The V gene's germline CDR1 is SGHTA and CDR2 FQGNSA. There are 14 residues in the CDR3. V was trimmed by 0 bases and J by 3 bases, leaving 9 bases between them. Methods used by the authors: Amplified reference gene primers provided the basis for estimating nucleated cell counts. The assay was immunoSEQ multiplex PCR, and TCRdb's table has in-frame clones only and misses some. Clone size and V and J calls were adopted from that table, with D and trimming inferred from the DNA. The table lists roughly 200,000 clones, under 80% of them singletons. The chain combines TRBV7-2 with TRBJ2-7; possibly TRBD1 for D (6 bases). Sequencing was carried out using peripheral blood. The sequence was collected from a man in his forties or fifties who had recovered from COVID-19. The CDR3 region has the DNA TGTGCCAGCAGCTTAGCAGGACAGCACTACGAGCAGTACTTC. Its translation: CASSLAGQHYEQYF.